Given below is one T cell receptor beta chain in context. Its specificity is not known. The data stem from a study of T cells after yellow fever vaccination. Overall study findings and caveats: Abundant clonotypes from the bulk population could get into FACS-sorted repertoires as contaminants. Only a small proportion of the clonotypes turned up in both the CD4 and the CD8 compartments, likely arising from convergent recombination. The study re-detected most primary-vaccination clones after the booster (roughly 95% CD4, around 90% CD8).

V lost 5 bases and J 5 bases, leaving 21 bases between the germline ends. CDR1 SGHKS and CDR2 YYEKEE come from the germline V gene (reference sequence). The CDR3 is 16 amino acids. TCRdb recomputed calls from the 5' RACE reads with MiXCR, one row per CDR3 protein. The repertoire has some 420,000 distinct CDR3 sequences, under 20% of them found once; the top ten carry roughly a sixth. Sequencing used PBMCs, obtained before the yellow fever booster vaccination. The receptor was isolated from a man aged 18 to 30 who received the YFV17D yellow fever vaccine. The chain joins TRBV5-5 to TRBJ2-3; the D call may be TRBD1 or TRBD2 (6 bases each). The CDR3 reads CASRRGIYGGGDTQYF. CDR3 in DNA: TGTGCCAGCAGGAGGGGGATTTACGGGGGCGGAGATACGCAGTATTTT.